The present entry profiles one T cell receptor (beta chain) with its context. Its antigen remains unidentified. The sample is drawn from a study of cytomegalovirus exposure and HLA in healthy donors. Findings and limits, study-wide: Cytomegalovirus-associated status was assigned to 150 to 200 TCR beta chains. According to a subsequent analysis, TCR clusters from the first cohort were inclined to appear together in the 120 or so validation repertoires.

V lost 1 base and J 8 bases, leaving 15 bases between the germline ends. This CDR3 region has 15 residues. CDR1 MNHEY and CDR2 SMNVEV come from the germline V gene (reference sequence). Method: immunoSEQ multiplex PCR; TCRdb's copy keeps in-frame clones and lacks some. Here the sample spans around 150,000 clones, about 89% being singletons. Sequenced material: PBMCs. The source is a man between 18 and 35 years old in good health and CMV-seronegative. The chain combines TRBV27 with TRBJ2-1; a possible D gene is TRBD1 (6 bases). This chain's CDR3 is CASSLLGGSIDEQFF. The CDR3 nucleotides are TGTGCCAGCAGTTTATTAGGGGGATCTATTGATGAGCAGTTCTTC.